This T cell receptor (beta chain) derives from a study of OX40 agonist ivuxolimab in advanced cancers. Across the whole study: Ivuxolimab doses were 0.01, 0.1, 0.3, 1.5, 3 or 10 mg/kg every 2 weeks.

TCRdb's copy holds only in-frame clones and misses some; the assay was immunoSEQ multiplex PCR. The table records fewer than 65,000 clones, approximately 86% of them present only once. The V gene end was trimmed by 6 bases and the J gene end by 2 bases; junction bases not matched to a gene: 9. Germline loops: CDR1 LNHDA, CDR2 SQIVND (reference sequence). The CDR3 has 15 residues. The source was CD4+ or CD8+ T cells sorted from blood, collected in a trial of the OX40 agonist ivuxolimab. V usage is TRBV19 and J usage is TRBJ1-1; the match to TRBD1 covers 7 bases. The receptor was isolated from an adult with an advanced solid tumor such as melanoma, head and neck, liver or kidney cancer. The CDR3 reads CASSLYGTANTEAFF. For the CDR3, the DNA is TGTGCCAGTAGCCTCTATGGGACAGCAAACACTGAAGCTTTCTTT.